This passage covers 23 T cell receptor beta chains from one sample sequenced in a study of breast tumors, draining lymph nodes, adjacent tissues. TCRdb re-called the multiplex PCR reads with MiXCR, one entry per CDR3 protein. The data hold under 80,000 distinct CDR3 sequences, with 40% to 45% observed a single time. The sample consisted of breast tumor tissue. The receptors shown here come from a female donor with breast cancer. Some clones in this sample may be carry-over from other donors' samples.

A single count supports this clonotype. The CDR3 region has the DNA TGTGCCAGCAGCGAGTCCACGGGGACGGCCTATGGCTACACCTTC. It specifies CASSESTGTAYGYTF. V usage is TRBV9 and J usage is TRBJ1-2; D is perhaps TRBD1 (5 bases). CDR3 size: 15 residues. Trimming took off 3 bases at V and 4 bases at J, with 16 bases between the two ends. Germline CDR1 reads SGDLS; CDR2 reads YYNGEE.

As regards this clonotype: The DNA is left out, because the CDR3 cannot be placed on it with certainty; the CDR3 is given as TCRdb lists it. The V and J genes are TRBV9 and TRBJ1-2; the table's D call of TRBD1 was not tested on the DNA. Germline CDR1 is SGDLS and CDR2 is YYNGEE. The CDR3 length equals 18 residues, ends included. CDR3 sequence reads: CASSVEGQGIQQYFGYTF.

This clonotype was recorded many times. The V gene is TRBV28, the J gene TRBJ2-1; 10 bases map to TRBD2. V was clipped by 3 bases and J by 9 bases; unmatched bases: 8. The CDR3 extends over 15 amino acids. Germline CDR1 is MDHEN and CDR2 is SYDVKM. The CDR3 reads CASSLYVLAGVEQFF. The CDR3 nucleotides are TGTGCCAGCAGTTTGTATGTCCTAGCGGGAGTTGAGCAGTTCTTC.

The chain combines TRBV9 with TRBJ2-7; D call uncertain. CDR3 length: 14 amino acids. The V end was cut by 1 base, the J end by 0 bases, with 8 bases between. The germline CDR1 and CDR2 sequences are SGDLS and YYNGEE. Here the CDR3 DNA reads TGTGCCAGCAGCGTAAGGGAAAGCTCCTACGAGCAGTACTTC. Translating it yields CASSVRESSYEQYF.

This clonotype showed up many times. V usage is TRBV10-2 and J usage is TRBJ2-5; D unresolved. V was shortened by 3 bases and J by 4 bases, with 3 bases between the two germline ends. The CDR3 has 11 amino acids. In germline, CDR1 is WSHSY, CDR2 SAAADI. The DNA for the CDR3 is TGCGCCAGCAGTGATAGAGAGACCCAGTACTTC. Encoded protein: CASSDRETQYF.

The chain uses TRBV7-8 and TRBJ2-6, with 8 bases that match TRBD2. V trimming: 0 bases; J trimming: 0 bases; junction bases outside the gene matches: 4. The CDR3 covers 18 residues. The germline V gene has CDR1 SGHVS and CDR2 FQNEAQ. In nucleotides, the CDR3 is TGTGCCAGCAGCTTAGCGGGACTAGATTTCTCTGGGGCCAACGTCCTGACTTTC. It translates to CASSLAGLDFSGANVLTF.

The chain couples TRBV5-5 to TRBJ2-5; tentative D call: TRBD2 (6 bases). This CDR3 spans 14 amino acids. The germline V gene encodes CDR1 SGHKS and CDR2 YYEKEE (reference sequence). Trimming removed 5 bases at V and 3 bases at J, with 14 bases between. CDR3 sequence (DNA): TGTGCCAGCAGGCCCGGACGCGGGGAAGAGACCCAGTACTTC. It translates to CASRPGRGEETQYF.

This clonotype was recorded many times. The chain combines TRBV11-2 with TRBJ2-7; D may match TRBD1 or TRBD2 (5 bases each). CDR3 length: 14 residues. Germline V gene data show CDR1 as SGHAT and CDR2 as FQNNGV. V was shortened by 2 bases and J by 2 bases, with 10 bases between the two germline ends. The chain's CDR3 is CASSLPGRPYEQYF. The CDR3 bases are TGTGCCAGCAGCTTACCAGGGAGACCCTACGAGCAGTACTTC.

This chain joins TRBV5-6 and TRBJ2-2; a possible D gene is TRBD1 (8 bases). Between the trimmed V and J ends, which lost 2 bases and 8 bases, there was a span of 16 bases. Germline CDR1 is SGHDT and CDR2 is YYEEEE. CDR3 length: 15 amino acids. CDR3: CASSFTGGAQGELFF. The DNA of the CDR3 is TGTGCCAGCAGCTTTACAGGGGGGGCGCAAGGGGAGCTGTTTTTT.

This clonotype has at least ten counts. This may be a read error: a much more frequent sequence differs by one nucleotide. This chain connects TRBV20-1 to TRBJ2-7; 11 bases are shared with TRBD2. In germline, CDR1 is DFQATT, CDR2 SNEGSKA (reference sequence). J lost 6 bases, V lost 3 bases, and 16 bases had no gene match. This CDR3 spans 17 amino acids. Here the CDR3 reads CSASTETSGTIAGEQYF. CDR3 bases: TGCAGTGCTAGCACTGAGACTAGCGGGACCATCGCTGGCGAGCAGTACTTC.

The chain joins TRBV6-2 or TRBV6-3 to TRBJ1-6, with D unclear. Trimming removed 6 bases at V and 13 bases at J, with 19 bases between. This CDR3 spans 14 amino acids. CDR1 is MNHEY, CDR2 SVGEGT, per germline. The CDR3: CASREGLGFSPLHF. CDR3 coding DNA: TGTGCCAGCAGAGAAGGACTGGGTTTCTCGCCCCTCCACTTT.

CDR3 nucleotides: TGTGCCAGTATGGAGGACAGGGGGACCGGGGAGCTGTTTTTT. Its translation is CASMEDRGTGELFF. The V call is TRBV19, the J call TRBJ2-2; 10 nucleotides agree with TRBD1. CDR3 size: 14 residues. V trimming: 7 bases; J trimming: 5 bases; junction bases outside the gene matches: 4. The germline gives CDR1 LNHDA, CDR2 SQIVND (reference sequence).

This clonotype was observed a handful of times. A much larger clone lies a single base off, so this may be a read error. The chain uses TRBV6-1 and TRBJ1-2, with D unresolved. The CDR3 is made up of 16 amino acids. V was clipped by 5 bases and J by 5 bases, with 21 bases between them. The germline gives CDR1 MNHNS, CDR2 SASEGT. The CDR3 protein is CASSQLLRANSYGYTF. Written as DNA, the CDR3 is TGTGCCAGCAGTCAGCTCCTCCGGGCCAACTCGTATGGCTACACCTTC.

At least ten counts were recorded for this clonotype. This sequence joins TRBV6-5 and TRBJ1-2; tentative D call: TRBD1 (5 bases). The CDR3 is 16 amino acids. The germline V and J ends were trimmed by 1 base and 5 bases, with 17 bases remaining between them. The germline V gene has CDR1 MNHEY and CDR2 SVGAGI. The CDR3 DNA reads TGTGCCAGCAGTTACTGGTTCGGGGGAGTACGGTATGGCTACACCTTC. This translates into CASSYWFGGVRYGYTF.

Ten or more counts support this clonotype. The chain joins TRBV7-9 to TRBJ1-2; D gene ambiguous. This CDR3 is built from 13 residues. The V gene lost 0 bases and the J gene lost 4 bases, with 6 bases spanning the gap. Germline V gene data show CDR1 as SEHNR and CDR2 as FQNEAQ (reference sequence). CDR3 protein: CASSLAQSYGYTF. CDR3 DNA: TGTGCCAGCAGCTTAGCTCAGAGCTATGGCTACACCTTC.

Points on this clonotype: This may be a read error, as it is one base from a much larger clone. The CDR3 sequence: CASSLPRAEQYF. CDR3 in DNA: TGTGCCAGCAGCTTACCTAGAGCCGAGCAGTACTTC. This chain joins TRBV5-8 and TRBJ2-7; unclear D gene. Between the trimmed V and J ends, which lost 2 bases and 6 bases, there was a span of 9 bases. CDR3 size: 12 residues. From germline, CDR1 is SGHTS and CDR2 YDEGEE.

In its sample, this clonotype was seen many times. One base away lies a much larger clone, so this may be a sequencing read error. For the CDR3, the DNA is TGTGCCAGCAGCTTGCCGTTTTCGACTAACTATGGCTACACCTTC. This sequence encodes CASSLPFSTNYGYTF. J is TRBJ1-2 and V is TRBV5-6; D ambiguous. V dropped 1 base and J dropped 0 bases, with 10 bases sitting between them. Per the germline V gene, CDR1 is SGHDT and CDR2 is YYEEEE. This CDR3 has 15 amino acids.

This clonotype occurred many times. CDR3 DNA sequence: TGTGCCAGTAGTATCTACAGCTATGGCTACACCTTC. It specifies CASSIYSYGYTF. V usage is TRBV19 and J usage is TRBJ1-2; D gene unclear. CDR3 length: 12 residues. V lost 3 bases and J lost 4, with 6 bases in between. Germline assignment: CDR1 LNHDA and CDR2 SQIVND (reference sequence).

This chain links TRBV12-3 or TRBV12-4 with TRBJ2-2; D remains unclear. The CDR3 runs to 13 residues. V shed 6 bases and J shed 2 bases, with 7 bases lying between them. CDR3 bases: TGTGCCAGCAGGTTACGCAACACCGGGGAGCTGTTTTTT. The encoded protein is CASRLRNTGELFF.

This clonotype appeared a few times. The gene calls are TRBV6-2 or TRBV6-3 and TRBJ2-5; TRBD2 might be the D (5 bases). This CDR3 region has 18 residues. Trimming removed 0 bases at V and 1 base at J, with 18 bases between. Germline CDR1 MNHEY, CDR2 SVGEGT. Written as DNA, the CDR3 is TGTGCCAGCAGTTACTCGAGGGTGGTCGAGCGGACCCAAGAGACCCAGTACTTC. The encoded protein is CASSYSRVVERTQETQYF.

This chain's CDR3 is CASSSPGHYEQYF. In DNA, the CDR3 is TGTGCCAGCAGTTCCCCGGGCCACTACGAGCAGTACTTC. J is TRBJ2-7 and V is TRBV6-2 or TRBV6-3; D is ambiguous. The V and J ends lost 4 bases and 3 bases respectively, with 10 bases between them. The CDR3 spans 13 residues. Germline V gene lookup returns CDR1 MNHEY and CDR2 SVGEGT.

This clonotype was detected ten times or more. The rearrangement joins TRBV7-3 to TRBJ1-2; D may be TRBD1 (5 bases). Germline V gene data show CDR1 as SGHTA and CDR2 as FQGTGA. V was clipped by 5 bases and J by 8 bases, with 21 bases between them. The CDR3 runs to 15 residues. In nucleotides, the CDR3 is TGTGCCAGCAGCCCCGGGGGGTGGGGGAGGAGCGGCTACACCTTC. This gives the protein CASSPGGWGRSGYTF.

Comment on this clonotype: The final CDR3 position lacks the conserved phenylalanine or tryptophan, pointing to a likely read error. The DNA is omitted, as the CDR3 cannot be located on it reliably, and the CDR3 follows TCRdb's listing. The chain combines TRBV29-1 with TRBJ2-7; the table assigns TRBD1, which was not confirmed against the DNA. Germline V gene lookup returns CDR1 SQVTM and CDR2 ANQGSEA. The CDR3 length equals 14 residues, ends included. The CDR3 loop is CSGVGTGGSYEQHS.